This entry concerns a single T cell receptor beta chain. Between the trimmed V and J ends, which lost 0 bases and 2 bases, there was a span of 14 bases. Germline CDR1 is MDHEN and CDR2 is SYDVKM. The CDR3 runs 17 residues. Sequenced by immunoSEQ multiplex PCR; TCRdb stores in-frame clones only, minus some. The specimen's table records 150,000 to 200,000 clones. The source of the sample is a study of control samples from healthy donors and cancer patients. The sequence was obtained from a woman aged 25 to 39 in good health. This sequence joins TRBV28 and TRBJ1-5; D possibly corresponds to TRBD1 (6 bases). Sequencing used blood. CDR3 residues: CASSLWWTAEGNQPQHF. CDR3 in DNA: TGTGCCAGCAGTTTATGGTGGACAGCCGAAGGCAATCAGCCCCAGCATTTT.